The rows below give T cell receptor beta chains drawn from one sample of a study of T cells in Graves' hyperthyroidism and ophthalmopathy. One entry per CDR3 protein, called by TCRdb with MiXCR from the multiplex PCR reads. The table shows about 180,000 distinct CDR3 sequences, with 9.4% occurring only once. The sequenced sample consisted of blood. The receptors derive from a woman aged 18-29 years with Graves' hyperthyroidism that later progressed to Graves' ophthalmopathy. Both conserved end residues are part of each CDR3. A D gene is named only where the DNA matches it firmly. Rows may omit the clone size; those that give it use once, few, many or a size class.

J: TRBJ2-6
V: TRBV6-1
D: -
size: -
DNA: TGTGCCAGCAGTGAACGCTCTGGGGCCAACGTCCTGACTTTC
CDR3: CASSERSGANVLTF

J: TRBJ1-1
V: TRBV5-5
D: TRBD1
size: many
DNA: TGTGCCAGCAGCTTACTAGGACAGGGTTCGGGAGCTTTCTTT
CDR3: CASSLLGQGSGAFF

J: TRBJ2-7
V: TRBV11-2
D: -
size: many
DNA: TGTGCCAGCAGCTTAGTGGCGTTTCAACGACAGCAGTACTTC
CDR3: CASSLVAFQRQQYF

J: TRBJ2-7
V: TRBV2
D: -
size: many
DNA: TGTGCCAGCAGAAGACAGGTTAGCTCCTACGAGCAGTACTTC
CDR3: CASRRQVSSYEQYF

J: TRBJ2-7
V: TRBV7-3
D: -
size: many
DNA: TGTGCCAGCAGCAATGGACTAGGGGGCGAGCAGTACTTC
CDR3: CASSNGLGGEQYF

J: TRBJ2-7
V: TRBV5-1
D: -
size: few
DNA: TGCGCCAGCAGCATCAGTGGAGGTCCCTCCTACGAGCAGTACTTC
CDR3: CASSISGGPSYEQYF

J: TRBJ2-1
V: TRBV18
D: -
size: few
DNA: TGTGCCAGCTCACCGATCGACAGGATTGATGAGCAGTTCTTC
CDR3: CASSPIDRIDEQFF

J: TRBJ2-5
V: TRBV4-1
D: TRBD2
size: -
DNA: TGTGCCAGCAGCCTTGAGGGGATGGCGGGAGGGCCAGAGACCCAGTACTTC
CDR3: CASSLEGMAGGPETQYF

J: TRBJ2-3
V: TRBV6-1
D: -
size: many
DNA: TGTGCCAGCACGAACCCCCCTAGACTATACACAGATACGCAGTATTTT
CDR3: CASTNPPRLYTDTQYF

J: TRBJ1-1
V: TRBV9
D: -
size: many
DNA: TGTGCCAGCAGCGTAGAGGCCCTGAACACTGAAGCTTTCTTT
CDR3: CASSVEALNTEAFF

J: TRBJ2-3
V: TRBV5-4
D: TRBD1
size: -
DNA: TGTGCCAGCAGGACCGGACAGGGGCCAGATACGCAGTATTTT
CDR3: CASRTGQGPDTQYF

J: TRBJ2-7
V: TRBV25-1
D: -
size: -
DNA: TGTGCCAGCAGTGCAGGAGGGGCGGACGAGCAGTACTTC
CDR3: CASSAGGADEQYF

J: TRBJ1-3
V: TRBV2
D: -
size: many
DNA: TGTGCCAGCAGTGTTGACGGAGGACTCTCTGGAAACACCATATATTTT
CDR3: CASSVDGGLSGNTIYF

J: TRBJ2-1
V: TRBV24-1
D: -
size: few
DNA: TGTGCCACCAGTGATCAGAGGGACGGTAGCTCCTACAATGAGCAGTTCTTC
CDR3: CATSDQRDGSSYNEQFF

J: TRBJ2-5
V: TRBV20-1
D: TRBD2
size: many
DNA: TGCAGTGCTAGGGGACTAGCAGGAGAGACCCAGTACTTC
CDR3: CSARGLAGETQYF

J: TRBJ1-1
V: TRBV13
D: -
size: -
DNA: TGTGCCAGCAGCTTAGGCAGGACCTACTCCGGTGAAGCTTTCTTT
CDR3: CASSLGRTYSGEAFF

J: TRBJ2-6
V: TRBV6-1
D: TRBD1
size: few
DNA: TGTGCCAGCCGACTTCACCGGGACAGCTACTCTGGGGCCAACGTCCTGACTTTC
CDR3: CASRLHRDSYSGANVLTF

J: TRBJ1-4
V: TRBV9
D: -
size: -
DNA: TGTGCCAGCAGCGCTGGCACAGTGGCAACTAATGAAAAACTGTTTTTT
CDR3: CASSAGTVATNEKLFF

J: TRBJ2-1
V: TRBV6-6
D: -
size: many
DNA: TGTGCCAGCAGTTATCGGCGGGGCTACAATGAGCAGTTCTTC
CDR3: CASSYRRGYNEQFF

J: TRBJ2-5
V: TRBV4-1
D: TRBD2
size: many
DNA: TGCGCCAGCAGCCAAGTAGGACTAGCGGGAGAGACCCAGTACTTC
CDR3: CASSQVGLAGETQYF

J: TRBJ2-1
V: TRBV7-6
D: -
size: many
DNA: TGTGCCAGCAGCTTATTACTTGGCGGAGCCAATGAGCAGTTCTTC
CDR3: CASSLLLGGANEQFF

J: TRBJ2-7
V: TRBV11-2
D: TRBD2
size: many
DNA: TGTGCCAGCAGCTTAGATCGCCCCAGCGGGAGAGTTTTTTATTACGAGCAGTACTTC
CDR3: CASSLDRPSGRVFYYEQYF

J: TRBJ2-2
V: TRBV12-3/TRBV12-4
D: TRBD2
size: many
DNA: TGTGCCAGCAGTAGACCCCCGGGACTAACGAACACCGGGGAGCTGTTTTTT
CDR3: CASSRPPGLTNTGELFF

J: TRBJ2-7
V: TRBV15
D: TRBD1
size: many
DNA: TGTGCCACCAGCAGAAACCGGGACAGCTTCTACGAGCAGTACTTC
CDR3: CATSRNRDSFYEQYF

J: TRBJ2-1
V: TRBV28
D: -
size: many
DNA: TGTGCCAGCAGTTTACCCGGTAACAATGAGCAGTTCTTC
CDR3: CASSLPGNNEQFF

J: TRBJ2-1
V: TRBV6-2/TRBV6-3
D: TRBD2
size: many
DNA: TGTGCCAGCAGATACGGGGGCAGGAGACTAGCGGGTTCCAATCGGAATGAGCAGTTCTTC
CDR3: CASRYGGRRLAGSNRNEQFF

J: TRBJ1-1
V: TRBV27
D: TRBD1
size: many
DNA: TGTGCCAGCAGTTCCGACAGGGGCCATACTGAAGCTTTCTTT
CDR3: CASSSDRGHTEAFF

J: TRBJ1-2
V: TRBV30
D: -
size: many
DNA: TGTGCCTGGAGTCCTCGACAGGAGGGCGCTGGCTACACCTTC
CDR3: CAWSPRQEGAGYTF

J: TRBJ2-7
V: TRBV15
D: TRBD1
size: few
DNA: TGTGCCACCGAACGGACAGGATTGGGTTTATACGAGCAGTACTTC
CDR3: CATERTGLGLYEQYF

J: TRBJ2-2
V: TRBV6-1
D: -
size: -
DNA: TGTGCCAGCAGTTATAAGTACACCGGGGAGCTGTTTTTT
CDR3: CASSYKYTGELFF

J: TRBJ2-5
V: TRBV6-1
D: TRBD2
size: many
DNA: TGTGCCAGCAGTATGACTAGCGGGGGACCCCGGACCCAGTACTTC
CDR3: CASSMTSGGPRTQYF

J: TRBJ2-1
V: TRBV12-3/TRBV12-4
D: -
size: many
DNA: TGTGCCAGCAGTCCGATTGTTTACAATGAGCAGTTCTTC
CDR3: CASSPIVYNEQFF

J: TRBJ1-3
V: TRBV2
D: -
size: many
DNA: TGTGCCAGCGTGAAGAGCTCTGGAAACACCATATATTTT
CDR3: CASVKSSGNTIYF

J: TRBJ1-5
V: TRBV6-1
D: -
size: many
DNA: TGTGCCAGCAGACCATACCGGGACGTCAATCAGCCCCAGCATTTT
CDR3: CASRPYRDVNQPQHF

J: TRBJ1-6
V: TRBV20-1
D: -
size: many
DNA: TGCAGTGCTTTTTCGTTTAGATTTGACTATAATTCACCCCTCCACTTT
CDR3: CSAFSFRFDYNSPLHF

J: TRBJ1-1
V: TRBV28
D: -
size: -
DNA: TGTGCCAGCAGTCCAAAGAACACTGAAGCTTTCTTT
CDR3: CASSPKNTEAFF

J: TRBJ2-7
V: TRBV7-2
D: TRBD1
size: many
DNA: TGTGCCAGCAGCTTAGAGACAGGGCGAGTCGGCGAGCAGTACTTC
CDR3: CASSLETGRVGEQYF

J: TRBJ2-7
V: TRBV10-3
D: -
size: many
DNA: TGTGCCATCAGCGCGGTAACCTACGAGCAGTACTTC
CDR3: CAISAVTYEQYF

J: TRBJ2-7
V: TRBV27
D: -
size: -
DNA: TGTGCCAGCAGCCACGGAGTTTCCTACGAGCAGTACTTC
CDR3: CASSHGVSYEQYF

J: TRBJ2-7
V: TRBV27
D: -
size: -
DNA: TGTGCCAGCAAGGGAGGCGCCTACGAGCAGTACTTC
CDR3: CASKGGAYEQYF

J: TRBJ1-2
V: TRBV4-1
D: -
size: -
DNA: TGCGCCAGCAGCCAAGAATGGGGGAACGGCTACACCTTC
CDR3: CASSQEWGNGYTF

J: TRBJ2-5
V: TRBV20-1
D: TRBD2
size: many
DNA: TGCAGTGCTAGAGTCGGCGGGAGCGTGGAGACCCAGTACTTC
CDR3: CSARVGGSVETQYF

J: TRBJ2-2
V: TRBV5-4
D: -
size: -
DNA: TGTGCCAGCAGCTTGGGTGCGACAGTGAACACCGGGGAGCTGTTTTTT
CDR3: CASSLGATVNTGELFF

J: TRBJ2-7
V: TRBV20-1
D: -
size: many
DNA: TGCAGTGCTAGAGATTCGACCTACGAGCAGTACTTC
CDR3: CSARDSTYEQYF